These 2 T cell receptor beta chains were all obtained from the same sample, sequenced in a study of blood T cell repertoires in COVID-19. The method was immunoSEQ multiplex PCR; TCRdb's version includes in-frame clones alone and lacks a portion of them. The sample gives a few hundred thousand clones, about four fifths of which show up once; about 3% is in the top ten. Material for sequencing was peripheral blood. Receptors originate from a young woman with acute or convalescent COVID-19.

This rearrangement joins TRBV28 to TRBJ1-1, with D possibly being TRBD1 (6 bases). CDR1 is MDHEN and CDR2 is SYDVKM in the germline V gene. The CDR3 totals 14 residues. V was shortened by 5 bases and J by 1 base, with 11 bases between the two germline ends. The CDR3 loop is CASSKPTGNTEAFF. The CDR3 DNA follows: TGTGCCAGCAGTAAGCCGACAGGGAACACTGAAGCTTTCTTT. The variable domain in full, with the rest retrieved from reference TRBV28 and TRBJ1-1, is DVKVTQSSRYLVKRTGEKVFLECVQDMDHENMFWYRQDPGLGLRLIYFSYDVKMKEKGDIPEGYSVSREKKERFSLILESASTNQTSMYLCASSKPTGNTEAFFGQGTRLTVV.

The chain combines TRBV12-3 or TRBV12-4 with TRBJ1-2; 7 positions match TRBD1. The V and J ends lost 6 bases and 4 bases, in that order; junction bases with no gene match: 2. The CDR3 contains 12 residues. The chain's CDR3 is CASRWDSYGYTF. The DNA of the CDR3 is TGTGCCAGCAGGTGGGACAGCTATGGCTACACCTTC.